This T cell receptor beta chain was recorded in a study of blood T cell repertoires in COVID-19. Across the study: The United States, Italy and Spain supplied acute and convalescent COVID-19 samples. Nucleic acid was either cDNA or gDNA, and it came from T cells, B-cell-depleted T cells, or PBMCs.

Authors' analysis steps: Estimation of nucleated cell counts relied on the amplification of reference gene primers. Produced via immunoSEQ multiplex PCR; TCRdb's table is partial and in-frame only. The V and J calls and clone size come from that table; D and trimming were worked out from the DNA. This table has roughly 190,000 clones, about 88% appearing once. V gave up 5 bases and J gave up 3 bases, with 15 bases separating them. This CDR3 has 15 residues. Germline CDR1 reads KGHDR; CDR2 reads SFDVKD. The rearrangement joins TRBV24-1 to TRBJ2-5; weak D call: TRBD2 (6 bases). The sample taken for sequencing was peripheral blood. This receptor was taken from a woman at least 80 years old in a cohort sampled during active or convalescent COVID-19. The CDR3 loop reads CATSATGRGEETQYF. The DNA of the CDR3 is TGTGCCACCAGTGCCACTGGGCGGGGAGAAGAGACCCAGTACTTC.